The clone carrying this T cell receptor beta chain was detected ten times or more. Its antigen is not known. The CDR3 length is 12 residues. CDR1 is SGHVS, CDR2 FNYEAQ, per germline. Trimming cost V 5 bases and J 6 bases; bases outside gene matches: 4. TCRdb re-called the 5' RACE reads through MiXCR, storing one row per CDR3 protein. The sample lists 450,000 to 650,000 distinct CDR3 sequences, more than 9% occurring once. These data originate in a study of identical twins. The study, taken as a whole, reports: Whereas memory repertoires showed no such difference, abundant cord blood beta clonotypes carried fewer insertions.

The same sample was also used in a study of yellow fever vaccine responses in identical twins. As that report states: On the reported evidence, twins' vaccine T cell responses seemed partly convergent and partly personalized.

V and J are TRBV7-6 and TRBJ2-7, with 7 positions matching TRBD1. The clonotype comes from a woman aged 18-30 years in good health. Sequencing was done on a sample of PBMCs. The CDR3 loop is CASSPRQGEQYF. CDR3 in DNA: TGTGCCAGCAGCCCACGACAGGGCGAGCAGTACTTC.